The 10 T cell receptor beta chains reported below all come from one sample, sequenced in a study of CD8+ T cells in alopecia areata. The treatment was: oral pan-JAK inhibitor, 5-10 mg twice daily. Sequencing templates came from extracted RNA that was reverse transcribed into cDNA. Assay: immunoSEQ multiplex PCR; the TCRdb copy retains only in-frame clones and omits some. This table holds about 190,000 clones, about three fifths found once. The source was CD4+ T cells sorted from blood, collected at week 4, from a patient treated with tofacitinib. These receptor sequences come from a human donor with alopecia areata.

The rearrangement uses TRBV6-5 and TRBJ1-2; 7 nucleotides agree with TRBD1. The junction had 7 bases not matched to a gene; V was cut back by 5 bases and J by 4 bases. This CDR3 has 14 residues. Germline V gives CDR1 MNHEY, CDR2 SVGAGI. The CDR3 bases are TGTGCCAGCAGTCATCGGGACAGCTTCTATGGCTACACCTTC. As protein: CASSHRDSFYGYTF.

V is TRBV30 and J is TRBJ2-7; 7 bases are shared with TRBD1. The germline gives CDR1 GTSNPN, CDR2 SVGIG (reference sequence). This CDR3 region has 14 residues. The V segment lost 4 bases and the J segment 3 bases; nucleotides outside the gene matches: 9. This chain's CDR3 is CAWIRTGMFYEQYF. The CDR3 nucleotides read TGTGCCTGGATCCGGACAGGAATGTTCTACGAGCAGTACTTC.

This clone was found a few times. This chain links TRBV5-1 with TRBJ1-2, with 8 bases identical to TRBD1. CDR1 is SGHRS and CDR2 is YFSETQ in the germline V gene. V gave up 1 base and J gave up 7 bases; unmatched junction bases: 3. The CDR3 is 13 residues long. The CDR3 DNA reads TGCGCCAGCAGCTTGACAGACAGGGGTGGCTACACCTTC. The encoded protein is CASSLTDRGGYTF.

This clone was detected only a few times. The rearrangement joins TRBV5-1 to TRBJ2-1, with 7 bases lining up with TRBD1. The germline V gene encodes CDR1 SGHRS and CDR2 YFSETQ. V lost 0 bases, J lost 4 bases, and 4 bases stayed unmatched. The CDR3 totals 15 residues. The CDR3 DNA follows: TGCGCCAGCAGCTTGGCCCCGGGACAGTACAATGAGCAGTTCTTC. Translating it yields CASSLAPGQYNEQFF.

This chain uses TRBV15 with TRBJ2-7; the D is unclear. The CDR3 has 14 amino acids. V was shortened by 1 base and J by 5 bases, with 12 bases between the two germline ends. In germline, CDR1 is LNHNV, CDR2 YYDKDF (reference sequence). Written as DNA, the CDR3 is TGTGCCACCAGCAGAGGGGTTAAGCAGGACGAGCAGTACTTC. This codes for CATSRGVKQDEQYF. The full variable domain, its missing parts supplied by reference TRBV15 and TRBJ2-7, is DAMVIQNPRYQVTQFGKPVTLSCSQTLNHNVMYWYQQKSSQAPKLLFHYYDKDFNNEADTPDNFQSRRPNTSFCFLDIRSPGLGDTAMYLCATSRGVKQDEQYFGPGTRLTVT.

J is TRBJ2-1 and V is TRBV4-1; D is perhaps TRBD1 or TRBD2 (6 bases each). Between the trimmed V and J ends, which lost 1 base and 3 bases, there was a span of 10 bases. The germline gives CDR1 MGHRA, CDR2 YSYEKL. This CDR3 has 15 residues. This CDR3 is CASSQAEGGYNEQFF. The CDR3 DNA sequence: TGCGCCAGCAGCCAAGCCGAGGGGGGCTACAATGAGCAGTTCTTC.

This clone has more than one count but fewer than ten. J is TRBJ2-5 and V is TRBV28; weak D call: TRBD2 (6 bases). V lost 7 bases to trimming and J lost 5 bases, with 14 bases between them. The CDR3 sequence is 13 residues long. CDR1 and CDR2 (germline): MDHEN, SYDVKM. The CDR3 coding sequence is TGTGCCAGCAAGACCCGGGCGGGGGAGACCCAGTACTTC. Translating it yields CASKTRAGETQYF.

The chain employs TRBV29-1 and TRBJ1-2; D possibly corresponds to TRBD1 (5 bases). This CDR3 contains 14 residues. Trimming took 4 bases from V and 5 from J, leaving 17 bases between them. Germline V lookup: CDR1 SQVTM, CDR2 ANQGSEA. Here the CDR3 reads CSVAQSLGGYGYTF. The CDR3 DNA is TGCAGCGTTGCACAATCCCTGGGGGGGTATGGCTACACCTTC.

The chain carries TRBV2 and TRBJ2-7; D remains unclear. The length of the CDR3 is 11 residues. Germline CDR1 SNHLY, CDR2 FYNNEI. Trimming left V 4 bases short and J 6 bases short, with 7 bases between. The DNA of the CDR3 is TGTGCCAGCAGTGCTTTCCCCGAGCAGTACTTC. Translation: CASSAFPEQYF. Full variable domain (outside the CDR3, taken from reference TRBV2 and TRBJ2-7): EPEVTQTPSHQVTQMGQEVILRCVPISNHLYFYWYRQILGQKVEFLVSFYNNEISEKSEIFDDQFSVERPDGSNFTLKIRSTKLEDSAMYFCASSAFPEQYFGPGTRLTVT.

The chain is built from TRBV5-1 and TRBJ2-3; either TRBD1 or TRBD2 may fit D (5 bases each). The CDR3 has 13 residues. The germline V and J ends were trimmed by 5 bases and 4 bases, with 11 bases remaining between them. CDR1 is SGHRS and CDR2 is YFSETQ in the germline V gene. The CDR3 sequence: CASRFQGADTQYF. The CDR3 nucleotides read TGCGCCAGCAGGTTCCAGGGAGCAGATACGCAGTATTTT.